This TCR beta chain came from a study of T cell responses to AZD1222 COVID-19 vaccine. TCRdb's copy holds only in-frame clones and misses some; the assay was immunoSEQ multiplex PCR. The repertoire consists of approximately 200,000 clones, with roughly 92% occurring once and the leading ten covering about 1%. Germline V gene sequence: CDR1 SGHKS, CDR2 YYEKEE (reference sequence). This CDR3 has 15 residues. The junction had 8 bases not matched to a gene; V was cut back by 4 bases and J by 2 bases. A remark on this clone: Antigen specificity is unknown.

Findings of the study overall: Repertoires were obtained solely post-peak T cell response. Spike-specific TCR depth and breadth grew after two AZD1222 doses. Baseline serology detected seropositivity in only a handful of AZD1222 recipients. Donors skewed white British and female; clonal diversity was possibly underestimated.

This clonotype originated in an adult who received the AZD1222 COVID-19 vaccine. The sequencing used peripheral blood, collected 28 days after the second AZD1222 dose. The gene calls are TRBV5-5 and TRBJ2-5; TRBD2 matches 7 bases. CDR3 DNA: TGTGCCAGCAGCAGCTCAAGCGGGGTACAAGAGACCCAGTACTTC. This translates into CASSSSSGVQETQYF.